This T cell receptor beta chain emerged from a study of blood T cell repertoires in COVID-19. About the research overall: Both acute and convalescent COVID-19 samples were obtained from the United States, Italy and Spain. In each case, the material was cDNA or gDNA derived from T cells, B-cell-depleted T cells, or PBMCs.

CDR1 and CDR2 (germline): LNHDA, SQIVND (reference sequence). With V trimmed by 4 bases and J by 4 bases, 8 bases remained unmatched. The CDR3 runs 15 residues. Original data processing: Reference gene primers were amplified, and this amplification served to estimate nucleated cell counts. The protocol was immunoSEQ multiplex PCR, while the TCRdb copy is restricted to in-frame clones and leaves out a portion. The V and J calls and the clone size are those of that table, but D and trimming were determined from the DNA. The data show about 210,000 clones, around 87% seen once. This sequence originates from a man between 60 and 75 years old who had recovered from COVID-19. The sequencing input was peripheral blood. The chain joins TRBV19 to TRBJ2-3, with 7 bases fitting TRBD2. The CDR3 loop is CASSKAGDRPDTQYF. As DNA, the CDR3 is TGTGCCAGTAGTAAGGCGGGGGATCGGCCAGATACGCAGTATTTT.